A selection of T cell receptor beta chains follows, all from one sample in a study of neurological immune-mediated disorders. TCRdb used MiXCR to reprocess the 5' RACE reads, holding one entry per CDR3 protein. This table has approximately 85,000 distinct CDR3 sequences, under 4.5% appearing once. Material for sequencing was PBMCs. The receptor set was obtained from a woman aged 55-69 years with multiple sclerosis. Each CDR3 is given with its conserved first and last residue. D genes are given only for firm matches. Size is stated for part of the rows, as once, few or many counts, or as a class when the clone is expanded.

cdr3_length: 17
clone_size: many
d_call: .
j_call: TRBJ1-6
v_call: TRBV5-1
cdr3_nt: TGCGCCAGCAGCTTGGTAGCCGGCGGGGGCCCTAATTCACCCCTCCACTTT
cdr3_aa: CASSLVAGGGPNSPLHF

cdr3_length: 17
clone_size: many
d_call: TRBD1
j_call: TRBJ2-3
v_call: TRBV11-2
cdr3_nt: TGTGCCAGCAGCTTCCCGGGACAGGGACTGGTACCAAATACGCAGTATTTT
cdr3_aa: CASSFPGQGLVPNTQYF

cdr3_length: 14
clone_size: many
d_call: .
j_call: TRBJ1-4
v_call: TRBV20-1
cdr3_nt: TGCAGTGCTAGAGATAGACTGAGTAATGAAAAACTGTTTTTT
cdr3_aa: CSARDRLSNEKLFF

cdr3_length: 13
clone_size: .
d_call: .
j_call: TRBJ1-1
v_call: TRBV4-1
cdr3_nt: TGCGCCAGCAGCCAAGATCCCAGGGTGGCTGCTTTCTTT
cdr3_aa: CASSQDPRVAAFF

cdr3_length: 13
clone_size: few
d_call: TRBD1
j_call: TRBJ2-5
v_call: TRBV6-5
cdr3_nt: TGTGCCAGCAGACGGACAGGTGGAGAGACCCAGTACTTC
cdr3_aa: CASRRTGGETQYF

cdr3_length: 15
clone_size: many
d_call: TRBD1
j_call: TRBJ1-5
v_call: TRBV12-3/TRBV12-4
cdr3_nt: TGTGCCAGCAGTTTTGGACAGGGGGATTATAGGCCCCAGCATTTT
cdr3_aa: CASSFGQGDYRPQHF

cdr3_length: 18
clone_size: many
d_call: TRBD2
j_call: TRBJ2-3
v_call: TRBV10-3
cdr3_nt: TGTGCCATCAGTGAATCCCCTAAGGGTAGCGGGGGCACAGATACGCAGTATTTT
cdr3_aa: CAISESPKGSGGTDTQYF

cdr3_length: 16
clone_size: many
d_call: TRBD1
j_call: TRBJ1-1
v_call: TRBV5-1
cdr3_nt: TGCGCCAGCAGCCCACGACAGGGGCGGCCTTACACTGAAGCTTTCTTT
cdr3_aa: CASSPRQGRPYTEAFF

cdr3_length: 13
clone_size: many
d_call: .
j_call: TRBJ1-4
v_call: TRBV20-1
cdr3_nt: TGCAGTGCTCCGGCGGGCAACGCGGAAAAACTGTTTTTT
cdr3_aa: CSAPAGNAEKLFF

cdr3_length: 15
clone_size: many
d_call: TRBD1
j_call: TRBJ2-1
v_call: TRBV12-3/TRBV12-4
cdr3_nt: TGTGCCAGCATCGCGGGACAGGGGGGCTACAATGAGCAGTTCTTC
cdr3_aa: CASIAGQGGYNEQFF

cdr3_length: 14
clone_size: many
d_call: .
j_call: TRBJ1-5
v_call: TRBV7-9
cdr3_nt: TGTGCCAGCAGCTCGCGTGGGAGCAATCAGCCCCAGCATTTT
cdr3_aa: CASSSRGSNQPQHF

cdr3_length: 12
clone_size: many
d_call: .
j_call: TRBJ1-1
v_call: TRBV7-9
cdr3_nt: TGTGCCAGCAGCATGTCGGGAGTTGAAGCTTTCTTT
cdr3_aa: CASSMSGVEAFF

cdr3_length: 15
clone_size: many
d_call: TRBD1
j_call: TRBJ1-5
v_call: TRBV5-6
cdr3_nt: TGTGCCAGCAGCCATAAGCCAGGGGGGGGTCAGCCCCAGCATTTT
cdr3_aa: CASSHKPGGGQPQHF

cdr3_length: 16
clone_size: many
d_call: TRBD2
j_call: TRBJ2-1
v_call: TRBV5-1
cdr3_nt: TGCGCCAGCAGCTTGACTAGCGGGGTGATTTACAATGAGCAGTTCTTC
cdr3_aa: CASSLTSGVIYNEQFF

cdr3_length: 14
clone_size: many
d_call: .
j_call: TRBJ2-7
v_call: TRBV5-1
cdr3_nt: TGCGCCAGCAGCTTGGTTACAGTCTCCTACGAGCAGTACTTC
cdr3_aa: CASSLVTVSYEQYF

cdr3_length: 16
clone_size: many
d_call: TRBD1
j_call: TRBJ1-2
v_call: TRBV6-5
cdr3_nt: TGTGCCAGCAGTTACTCAGGGGGCGGGGGGCTCTATGGCTACACCTTC
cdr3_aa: CASSYSGGGGLYGYTF

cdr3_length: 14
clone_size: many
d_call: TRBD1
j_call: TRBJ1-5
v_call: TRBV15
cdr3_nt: TGTGCCACCAGCAGCAGACAGGGAGCGGACTCCCAGCATTTT
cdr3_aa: CATSSRQGADSQHF

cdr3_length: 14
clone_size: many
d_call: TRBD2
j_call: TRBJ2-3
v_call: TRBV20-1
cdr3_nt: TGCAGTGCCCGACTAGCGGGGGGCACAGATACGCAGTATTTT
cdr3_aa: CSARLAGGTDTQYF

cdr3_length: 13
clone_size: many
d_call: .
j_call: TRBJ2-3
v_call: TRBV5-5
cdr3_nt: TGTGCCAGCAGCTTGGGGGGATCGGATACGCAGTATTTT
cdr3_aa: CASSLGGSDTQYF

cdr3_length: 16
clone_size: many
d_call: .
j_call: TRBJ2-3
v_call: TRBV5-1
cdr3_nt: TGCGCCAGCAGCTCCTACCGGGTCTTAAGCACAGATACGCAGTATTTT
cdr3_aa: CASSSYRVLSTDTQYF

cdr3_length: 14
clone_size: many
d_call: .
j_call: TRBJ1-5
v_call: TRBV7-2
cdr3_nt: TGTGCCAGCAGCTTAGCAGGGGCCAATCAGCCCCAGCATTTT
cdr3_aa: CASSLAGANQPQHF

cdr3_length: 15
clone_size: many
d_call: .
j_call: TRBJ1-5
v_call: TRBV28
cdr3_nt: TGTGCCAGCAGTTTCCGCCGGGACGGCAATCAGCCCCAGCATTTT
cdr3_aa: CASSFRRDGNQPQHF

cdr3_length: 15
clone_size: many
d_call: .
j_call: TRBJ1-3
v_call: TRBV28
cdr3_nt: TGTGCCAGCAGTTCCCGAGGCAACTCTGGAAACACCATATATTTT
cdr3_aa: CASSSRGNSGNTIYF

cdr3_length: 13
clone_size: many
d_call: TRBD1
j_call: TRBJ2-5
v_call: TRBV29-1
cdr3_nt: TGCAGCGTTGACCCAGGGGGCCGGGAGACCCAGTACTTC
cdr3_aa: CSVDPGGRETQYF

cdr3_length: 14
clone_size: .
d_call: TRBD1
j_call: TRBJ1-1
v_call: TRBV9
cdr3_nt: TGTGCCAGCAGCTCAGGGGGGGGCAAGGATGAAGCTTTCTTT
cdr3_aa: CASSSGGGKDEAFF

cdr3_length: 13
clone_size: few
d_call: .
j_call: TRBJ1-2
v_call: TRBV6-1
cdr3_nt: TGTGCCAGCAGTGATGTCCGTCGCGATGGCTACACCTTC
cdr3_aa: CASSDVRRDGYTF

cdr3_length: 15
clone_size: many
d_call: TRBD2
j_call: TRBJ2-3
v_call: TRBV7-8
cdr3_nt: TGTGCCAGCAGCCATAGCGGGGGTGGCGGGGATACGCAGTATTTT
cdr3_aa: CASSHSGGGGDTQYF

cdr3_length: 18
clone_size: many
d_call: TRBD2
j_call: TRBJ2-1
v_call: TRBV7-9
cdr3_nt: TGTGCCAGCAGCTTGGGGGGCCCCAGCGGGGGGAACTACAATGAGCAGTTCTTC
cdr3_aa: CASSLGGPSGGNYNEQFF

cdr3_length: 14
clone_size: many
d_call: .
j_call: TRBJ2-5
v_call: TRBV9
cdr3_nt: TGTGCCAGCAGCGTAGCTACGGTGGGAGAGACCCAGTACTTC
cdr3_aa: CASSVATVGETQYF

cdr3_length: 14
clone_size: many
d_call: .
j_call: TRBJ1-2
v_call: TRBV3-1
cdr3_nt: TGTGCCAGCAGCCAAGGGGGTCGGGACTTTGGCTACACCTTC
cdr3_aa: CASSQGGRDFGYTF

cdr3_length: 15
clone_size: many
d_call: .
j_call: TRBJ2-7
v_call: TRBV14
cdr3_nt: TGTGCCAGCAGCCAAGCGGGGTTTGGTTACTACGAGCAGTACTTC
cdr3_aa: CASSQAGFGYYEQYF

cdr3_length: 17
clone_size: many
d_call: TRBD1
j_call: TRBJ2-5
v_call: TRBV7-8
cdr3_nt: TGTGCCAGCAGCCAATTGGGGCGGCAGGGGGCGCGAGAGACCCAGTACTTC
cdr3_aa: CASSQLGRQGARETQYF

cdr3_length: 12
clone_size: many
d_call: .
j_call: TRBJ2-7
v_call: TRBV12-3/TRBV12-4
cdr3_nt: TGTGCCAGCAGTCGACACTCCTACGAGCAGTACTTC
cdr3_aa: CASSRHSYEQYF

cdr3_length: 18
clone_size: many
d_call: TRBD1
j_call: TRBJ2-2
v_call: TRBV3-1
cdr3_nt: TGTGCCAGCAGCCTTCAGAGGGGACAGGGGCTTAACACCGGGGAGCTGTTTTTT
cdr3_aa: CASSLQRGQGLNTGELFF

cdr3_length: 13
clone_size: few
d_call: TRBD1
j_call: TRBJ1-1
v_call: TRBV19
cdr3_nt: TGTGCCAGTAACTTTGACAGGGGCACTGAAGCTTTCTTT
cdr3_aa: CASNFDRGTEAFF

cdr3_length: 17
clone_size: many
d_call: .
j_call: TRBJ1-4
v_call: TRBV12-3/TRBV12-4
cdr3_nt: TGTGCCAGCAGCGCCAATATGGGGGCATCAACTAATGAAAAACTGTTTTTT
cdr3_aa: CASSANMGASTNEKLFF

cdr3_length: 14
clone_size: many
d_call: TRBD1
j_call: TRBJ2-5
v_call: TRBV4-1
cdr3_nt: TGCGCCAGCAGCGAGACAGGGGGCAGGGAGACCCAGTACTTC
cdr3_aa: CASSETGGRETQYF

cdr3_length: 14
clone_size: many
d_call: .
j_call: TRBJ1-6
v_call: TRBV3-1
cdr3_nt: TGTGCCAGCAGCCAAAACGTTGAGAATTCACCCCTCCACTTT
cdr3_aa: CASSQNVENSPLHF

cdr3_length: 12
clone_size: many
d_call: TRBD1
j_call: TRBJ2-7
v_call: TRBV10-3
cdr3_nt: TGTGCCATCAGCAAACAGGGGTCCGAGCAGTACTTC
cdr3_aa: CAISKQGSEQYF

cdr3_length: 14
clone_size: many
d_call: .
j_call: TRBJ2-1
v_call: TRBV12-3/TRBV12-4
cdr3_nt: TGTGCCAGCAGTTTAGCCGGGGACCCTAGGGAGCAGTTCTTC
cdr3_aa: CASSLAGDPREQFF

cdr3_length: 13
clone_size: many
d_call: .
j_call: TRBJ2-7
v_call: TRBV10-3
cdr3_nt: TGTGCCATCACGTCGGAACCGGGCCGGGAGCAGTACTTC
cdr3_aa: CAITSEPGREQYF

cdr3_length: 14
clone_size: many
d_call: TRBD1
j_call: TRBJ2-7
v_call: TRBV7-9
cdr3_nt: TGTGCCAGCACCACACAGGGGGCCCCCTACGAGCAGTACTTC
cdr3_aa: CASTTQGAPYEQYF

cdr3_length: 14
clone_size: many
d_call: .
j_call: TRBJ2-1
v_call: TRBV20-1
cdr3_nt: TGCAGTGCTAGAGACTTACTTCACTACAATGAGCAGTTCTTC
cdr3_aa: CSARDLLHYNEQFF

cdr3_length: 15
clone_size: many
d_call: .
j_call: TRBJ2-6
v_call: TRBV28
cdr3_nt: TGTGCCAGCGAAACACGGGACTCTGGGGCCAACGTCCTGACTTTC
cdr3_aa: CASETRDSGANVLTF

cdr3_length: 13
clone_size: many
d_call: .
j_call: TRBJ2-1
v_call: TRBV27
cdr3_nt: TGTGCCAGCAGTTTTCTAGCGCACAATGAGCAGTTCTTC
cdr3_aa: CASSFLAHNEQFF

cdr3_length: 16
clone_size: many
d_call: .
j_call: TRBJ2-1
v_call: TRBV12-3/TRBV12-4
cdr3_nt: TGTGCCAGCAGTGCCAGACGGACAGCGGTAAACAATGAGCAGTTCTTC
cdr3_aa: CASSARRTAVNNEQFF

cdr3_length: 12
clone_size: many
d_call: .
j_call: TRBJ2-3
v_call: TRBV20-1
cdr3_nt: TGCAGTGCTATTCCAGGCACAGATACGCAGTATTTT
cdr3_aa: CSAIPGTDTQYF

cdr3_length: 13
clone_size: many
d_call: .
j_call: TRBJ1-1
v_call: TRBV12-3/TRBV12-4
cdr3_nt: TGTGCCAGCAGTCCCACAGGGCCAACTGAAGCTTTCTTT
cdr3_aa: CASSPTGPTEAFF

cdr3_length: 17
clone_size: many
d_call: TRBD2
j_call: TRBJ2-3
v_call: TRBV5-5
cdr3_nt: TGTGCCAGCAGCTTGGCCGGGACTAGCTGGGTGGGAGATACGCAGTATTTT
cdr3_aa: CASSLAGTSWVGDTQYF

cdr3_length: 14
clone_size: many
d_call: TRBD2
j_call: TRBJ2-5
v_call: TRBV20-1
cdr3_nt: TGCAGTGCTAGTCGGAGCGGGGGGAAAGAGACCCAGTACTTC
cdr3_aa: CSASRSGGKETQYF

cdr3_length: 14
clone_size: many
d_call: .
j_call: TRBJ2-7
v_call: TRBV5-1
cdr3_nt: TGCGCCAGCAGCTTGGGCGACGGGGCTTACGAGCAGTACTTC
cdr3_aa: CASSLGDGAYEQYF

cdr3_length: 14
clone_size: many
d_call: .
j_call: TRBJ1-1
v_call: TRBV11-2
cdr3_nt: TGTGCCAGCAGCTTAGGGCGGGTCGGCCCTGAAGCTTTCTTT
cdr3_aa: CASSLGRVGPEAFF

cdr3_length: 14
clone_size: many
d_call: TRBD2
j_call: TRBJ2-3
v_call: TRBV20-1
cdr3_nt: TGCAGTGCTACCCCGGGGGGGAGCACAGATACGCAGTATTTT
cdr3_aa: CSATPGGSTDTQYF

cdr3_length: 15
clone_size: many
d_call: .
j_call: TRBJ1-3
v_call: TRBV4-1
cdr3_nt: TGCGCCAGCAGCCAAGATTGGGGAACTGGAAACACCATATATTTT
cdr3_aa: CASSQDWGTGNTIYF

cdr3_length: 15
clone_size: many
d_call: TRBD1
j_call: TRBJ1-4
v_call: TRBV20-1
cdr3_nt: TGCAGTGCTAGGGCCTGGACAGGGAGAGTTGAAAAACTGTTTTTT
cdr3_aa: CSARAWTGRVEKLFF